The rows below give T cell receptor beta chains drawn from one sample of a study of Ad26.COV2.S vaccination and SARS-CoV-2 variants. Sequenced by immunoSEQ multiplex PCR; TCRdb stores in-frame clones only, minus some. The sample lists 400,000 to 450,000 clones, roughly 90% occurring once. The material was peripheral blood, obtained in a trial of Ad26.COV2.S vaccine versus placebo. The source of these receptors is a person between 18 and 60 years old who received the Ad26.COV2.S COVID-19 vaccine or a placebo. Both conserved end residues are part of each CDR3. D genes are given only for firm matches. Clone size, where shown, is once, few, many, or a class for clones that have expanded.

J	D	size	V	CDR3	DNA
TRBJ2-5	.	.	TRBV7-5	CVRRPGPETQYF	TGTGTCAGAAGGCCCGGACCGGAGACCCAGTACTTC
TRBJ1-6	.	once	TRBV7-2	CASSLGGSYNSPLHF	TGTGCCAGCAGCTTAGGGGGATCCTATAATTCACCCCTCCACTTT
TRBJ2-5	TRBD2	.	TRBV15	CATSREGTSGLETQYF	TGTGCCACCAGCAGAGAGGGGACTAGCGGGCTGGAGACCCAGTACTTC
TRBJ2-7	.	.	TRBV15	CATSVTRGYEQYF	TGTGCCACCAGCGTGACTAGGGGGTACGAGCAGTACTTC
TRBJ2-7	TRBD2	.	TRBV6-5	CASSRSGSSYEQYF	TGTGCCAGCAGTCGCAGCGGGAGCTCCTACGAGCAGTACTTC
TRBJ2-7	TRBD2	.	TRBV7-6	CASSLGLAGSDSYEQYF	TGTGCCAGCAGCTTAGGGCTAGCGGGATCCGACTCCTACGAGCAGTACTTC
TRBJ2-3	.	.	TRBV4-3	CASSQGYGDGADTQYF	TGCGCCAGCAGCCAAGGCTACGGTGATGGTGCAGATACGCAGTATTTT
TRBJ2-2	.	.	TRBV12-1	CASSPPPGHNTGELFF	TGTGCCAGCAGCCCCCCCCCGGGACACAACACCGGGGAGCTGTTTTTT
TRBJ2-1	.	.	TRBV7-2	CASSLGYNEQFF	TGTGCCAGCAGCTTAGGATACAATGAGCAGTTCTTC
TRBJ1-5	.	once	TRBV5-6	CASSEYSNQPQHF	TGTGCCAGCAGCGAATATAGCAATCAGCCCCAGCATTTT
TRBJ1-2	.	.	TRBV7-2	CATKDWENYGYTF	TGTGCCACTAAAGACTGGGAGAACTATGGCTACACCTTC
TRBJ2-1	TRBD2	once	TRBV7-2	CASSFAGGSSYNEQFF	TGTGCCAGCAGCTTTGCGGGAGGGAGCTCCTACAATGAGCAGTTCTTC
TRBJ2-1	.	.	TRBV29-1	CSVEDPLAGSSYNEQFF	TGCAGCGTTGAAGATCCCCTGGCCGGGAGCTCCTACAATGAGCAGTTCTTC
TRBJ2-4	.	.	TRBV3-1/TRBV3-2	CASSQLATGIQYF	TGTGCCAGCAGCCAATTAGCTACGGGCATTCAGTACTTC
TRBJ2-7	.	.	TRBV6-1	CASSEVGGTYEQYF	TGTGCCAGCAGTGAAGTCGGCGGGACCTACGAGCAGTACTTC
TRBJ1-1	TRBD1	.	TRBV15	CATSRSGTGRRTEAFF	TGTGCCACCAGCAGATCAGGGACAGGGAGAAGAACTGAAGCTTTCTTT
TRBJ2-2	.	.	TRBV6-5	CASSFSDGNTGELFF	TGTGCCAGCAGTTTCTCGGACGGGAACACCGGGGAGCTGTTTTTT
TRBJ2-7	.	.	TRBV2	CASSEGPLRTDYEQYF	TGTGCCAGCAGTGAGGGACCTCTTAGGACAGACTACGAGCAGTACTTC
TRBJ2-7	.	.	TRBV19	CASSAGLPPYEQYF	TGTGCCAGTAGTGCGGGACTTCCCCCCTACGAGCAGTACTTC
TRBJ2-1	.	.	TRBV3-1/TRBV3-2	CASSQGYNEQFF	TGTGCCAGCAGCCAAGGTTACAATGAGCAGTTCTTC
TRBJ2-3	TRBD2	.	TRBV29-1	CSVDRLAGRPSTDTQYF	TGCAGCGTTGATCGACTAGCGGGACGACCTAGCACAGATACGCAGTATTTT
TRBJ2-7	.	.	TRBV6-2/TRBV6-3	CASSPLDYEQYF	TGTGCCAGCAGCCCTCTGGACTACGAGCAGTACTTC